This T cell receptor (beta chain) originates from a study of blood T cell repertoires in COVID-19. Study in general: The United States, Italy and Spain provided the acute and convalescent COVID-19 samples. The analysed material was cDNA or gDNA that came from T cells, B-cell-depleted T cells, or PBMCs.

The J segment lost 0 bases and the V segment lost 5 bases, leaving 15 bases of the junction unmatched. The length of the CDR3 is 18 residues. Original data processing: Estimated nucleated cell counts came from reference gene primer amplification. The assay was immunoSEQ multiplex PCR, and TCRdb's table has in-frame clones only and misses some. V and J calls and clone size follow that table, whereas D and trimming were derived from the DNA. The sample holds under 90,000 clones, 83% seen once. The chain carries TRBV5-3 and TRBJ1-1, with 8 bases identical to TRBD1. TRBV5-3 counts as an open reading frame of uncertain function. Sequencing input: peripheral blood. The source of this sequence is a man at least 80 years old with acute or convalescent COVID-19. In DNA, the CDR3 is TGTGCCAGAAGACCTACCCCAGGGGGCGGCGGAATGAACACTGAAGCTTTCTTT. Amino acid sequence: CARRPTPGGGGMNTEAFF.